This is a list of T cell receptor beta chains from one sample in a study of blood T cell repertoires in COVID-19. Data came from immunoSEQ multiplex PCR; TCRdb stores just in-frame clones and leaves some out. The table shows about 87,000 clones, with 86% occurring only once. The sample was peripheral blood. Receptors originate from a human donor in a cohort sampled during active COVID-19. Both conserved end residues are trimmed from each CDR3. Fields, in order: V gene, J gene, CDR3 protein.

v_call: TRBV28
j_call: TRBJ1-1
cdr3_aa: ASSLWGGNTEAF

v_call: TRBV11-2
j_call: TRBJ2-3
cdr3_aa: ASSVSGTSTDTQY

v_call: TRBV11-2
j_call: TRBJ2-7
cdr3_aa: ASSLGGGRAGEQY

v_call: TRBV7-8
j_call: TRBJ2-7
cdr3_aa: ASSPSGSYEQY

v_call: TRBV30
j_call: TRBJ2-1
cdr3_aa: AWTPLGLTSGSSYNEQF

v_call: TRBV13
j_call: TRBJ2-7
cdr3_aa: ASSWTGENYEQY

v_call: TRBV5-5
j_call: TRBJ2-1
cdr3_aa: ASSLGGAARNEQF

v_call: TRBV27
j_call: TRBJ1-1
cdr3_aa: ASSSSTTGNTEAF

v_call: TRBV3-1/TRBV3-2
j_call: TRBJ1-4
cdr3_aa: ASSRGYSRQRNEKLF

v_call: TRBV14
j_call: TRBJ2-3
cdr3_aa: ASSRAGLDTQY

v_call: TRBV6-2/TRBV6-3
j_call: TRBJ2-7
cdr3_aa: ASSYGLAEPYEQY

v_call: TRBV28
j_call: TRBJ2-3
cdr3_aa: ASSPPAGDRTDTQY

v_call: TRBV6-2/TRBV6-3
j_call: TRBJ2-3
cdr3_aa: ASSYGQEADTQY

v_call: TRBV29-1
j_call: TRBJ2-7
cdr3_aa: SVEVAYSTFAEQY

v_call: TRBV13
j_call: TRBJ2-3
cdr3_aa: ASSLGGSGDPTDTQY

v_call: TRBV12-3/TRBV12-4
j_call: TRBJ2-7
cdr3_aa: ASKRTGWEQY

v_call: TRBV7-9
j_call: TRBJ2-2
cdr3_aa: ASSTRPGTGHTGELF

v_call: TRBV4-3
j_call: TRBJ2-1
cdr3_aa: ASSQEDQVDREQF

v_call: TRBV19
j_call: TRBJ2-1
cdr3_aa: ASNPGGLQQF

v_call: TRBV10-2
j_call: TRBJ1-1
cdr3_aa: ASSETGTGGFRGTEAF

v_call: TRBV6-5
j_call: TRBJ1-6
cdr3_aa: ASSGFGESPLH

v_call: TRBV6-2/TRBV6-3
j_call: TRBJ2-3
cdr3_aa: ASSYKTGVYTDTQY

v_call: TRBV2
j_call: TRBJ2-5
cdr3_aa: ASQPGLSQETQY

v_call: TRBV7-3
j_call: TRBJ2-3
cdr3_aa: ASSIGTRNKDTQY

v_call: TRBV9
j_call: TRBJ1-2
cdr3_aa: ASSGQTNYGYT

v_call: TRBV5-6
j_call: TRBJ2-5
cdr3_aa: ASRGGETQY

v_call: TRBV4-3
j_call: TRBJ1-1
cdr3_aa: ASSQGQYTEAF

v_call: TRBV5-5
j_call: TRBJ2-2
cdr3_aa: ASSLLAGGTGELF

v_call: TRBV6-5
j_call: TRBJ2-3
cdr3_aa: ASSYSVQGYADTQY

v_call: TRBV10-3
j_call: TRBJ2-3
cdr3_aa: AISEYETSTDTQY

v_call: TRBV5-4
j_call: TRBJ2-5
cdr3_aa: ASSQDRFQETQY

v_call: TRBV5-1
j_call: TRBJ2-6
cdr3_aa: ASSLGWLSGANVLT

v_call: TRBV11-2
j_call: TRBJ2-7
cdr3_aa: ASSLVHAGGSYEQY

v_call: TRBV28
j_call: TRBJ2-6
cdr3_aa: ASRGTAGTGANVLT

v_call: TRBV6-6
j_call: TRBJ2-6
cdr3_aa: ASINSGSGANVLT

v_call: TRBV2
j_call: TRBJ2-7
cdr3_aa: ASSEGPGPSYEQY

v_call: TRBV30
j_call: TRBJ1-5
cdr3_aa: AWSEPDRGNQPQH

v_call: TRBV7-9
j_call: TRBJ2-1
cdr3_aa: ASSFAGTGNVGEQF

v_call: TRBV7-2
j_call: TRBJ2-2
cdr3_aa: ASSLARITGELF

v_call: TRBV4-1
j_call: TRBJ1-5
cdr3_aa: ASSLDPGGGGNQPQH

v_call: TRBV9
j_call: TRBJ2-5
cdr3_aa: ASSVSSLAAGETQY

v_call: TRBV15
j_call: TRBJ1-5
cdr3_aa: ATSDDRTNQPQH

v_call: TRBV7-6
j_call: TRBJ2-5
cdr3_aa: ASSPGREHIGETQY

v_call: TRBV15
j_call: TRBJ1-2
cdr3_aa: ATSRERGGDYGYT

v_call: TRBV19
j_call: TRBJ1-6
cdr3_aa: ASSGEQSSYNSPLH

v_call: TRBV29-1
j_call: TRBJ2-1
cdr3_aa: SVDSSGVANEQF

v_call: TRBV21-1
j_call: TRBJ1-2
cdr3_aa: ASLKGVRGGYT

v_call: TRBV7-9
j_call: TRBJ2-5
cdr3_aa: ASTPRGGAPETQY

v_call: TRBV5-4
j_call: TRBJ1-1
cdr3_aa: ASSLARNTEAF

v_call: TRBV10-3
j_call: TRBJ2-1
cdr3_aa: AISIGQALRNEQF